Given below is one T cell receptor (beta chain) in context. This clone was counted a single time. Its recognized antigen is unknown. One junction end disagrees with the germline gene, perhaps due to a read error. The sample has other DNA sequences that encode this CDR3 too. Inclusive of the bounding cysteine and phenylalanine, the CDR3 is 16 residues long. The retained sequence is limited to the CDR3, 48 bases, with the frame set at the first base. Looking up the germline V gene (reference sequence) yields CDR1 SGHKS and CDR2 YYEKEE. TCRbeta CDR3 regions were amplified from genomic DNA using the immunoSEQ Assay, a bias-controlled multiplex PCR. On the authors' methods: The number of nucleated cells in each sample was estimated by amplification of reference gene primers within the assay. Sequence reads were collapsed and filtered to measure the absolute abundance of every unique TCRbeta CDR3 rearrangement. For each sample, productive Simpson clonality was calculated by taking the square root of Simpson's diversity index across productive rearrangements. This is the immuneACCESS table as TCRdb keeps it, with only in-frame sequences that have V and J called. A part of the clones is gone; compared with another copy, unresolved V genes explain less than half, and the rest is unexplained. V and J calls and clone size are as listed in that table; D and trimming were resolved from the DNA. The sample records some 290,000 clones, about 90% of which are singletons. In total, the top ten clones hold 2.5% to 3.5% of the sample.

The data were taken from a study of blood T cell repertoires in COVID-19 (dated by TCRdb to about 2020). At the level of the whole study: Samples covering the acute and convalescent phases of COVID-19 were provided by collaborators in the United States, Italy and Spain. The prospective study material was composed of cDNA or gDNA derived from T cells, B-cell-depleted T cells, or PBMCs. Deeply sampled blood TCRbeta repertoires from subjects exposed to, actively infected with, or recovered from COVID-19 were included in the dataset. The repertoires were made available in a free public database intended to serve as a resource for research on the immune response to SARS-CoV-2. The samples were drawn from two sources: the first 160 participants of the ongoing ImmuneRACE study, and 950 to 1,500 subjects contributed by 6 global collaborators. Sample metadata almost always included a de-identified subject ID, COVID-19 status, age in years and sex. Where HLA class I and class II types were available, the types were taken from metadata supplied by the sample provider, not from assay-based typing. General conclusions and limits of the study: Clinical and demographic metadata were provided uncurated, with the amount varying by source and participant.

One collaborating source in Seattle enrolled patients during active infection and followed them longitudinally through the course of disease. Collaborating institutions collected whole blood in K2EDTA tubes following their own protocols. Collaborator samples were shipped for TCRbeta analysis as frozen whole blood, isolated PBMCs, or DNA extracted from either sample type. The TCR sequence derives from a woman in her twenties or thirties with COVID-19, enrolled during active disease. Sequencing used peripheral blood. The rearrangement combines TRBV5-5 with TRBJ1-6; 7 of the junction bases match TRBD1. The DNA reads TGTGCCAGCAGCTCATTCGCCGGGACAGAAAATTCACCTCTCCACTTT. It encodes CASSSFAGTENSPLHF.